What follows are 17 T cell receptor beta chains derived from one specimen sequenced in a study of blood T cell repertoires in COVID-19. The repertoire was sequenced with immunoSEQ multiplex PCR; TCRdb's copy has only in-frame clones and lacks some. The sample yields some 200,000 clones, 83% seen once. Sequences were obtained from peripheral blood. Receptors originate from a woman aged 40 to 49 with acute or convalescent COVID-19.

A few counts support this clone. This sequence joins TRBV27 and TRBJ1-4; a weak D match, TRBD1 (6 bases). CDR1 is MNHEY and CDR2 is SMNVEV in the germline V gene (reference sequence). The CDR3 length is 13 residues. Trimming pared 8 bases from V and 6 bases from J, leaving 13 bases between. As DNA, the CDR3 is TGTGCCAGCCGCACAGGGCTCTATGAAAAACTGTTTTTT. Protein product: CASRTGLYEKLFF.

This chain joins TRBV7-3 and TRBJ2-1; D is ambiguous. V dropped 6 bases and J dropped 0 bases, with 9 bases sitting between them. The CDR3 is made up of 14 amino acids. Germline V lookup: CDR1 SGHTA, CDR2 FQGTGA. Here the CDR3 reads CASSSGRSYNEQFF. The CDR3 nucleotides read TGTGCCAGCAGTTCCGGTCGCTCCTACAATGAGCAGTTCTTC.

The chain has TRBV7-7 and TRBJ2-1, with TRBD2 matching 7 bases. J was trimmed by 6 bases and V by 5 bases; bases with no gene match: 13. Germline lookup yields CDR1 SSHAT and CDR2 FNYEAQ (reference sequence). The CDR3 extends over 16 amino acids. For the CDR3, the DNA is TGTGCCAGCAGCGTCTTCCCGGGACTATCTTCCAATGAGCAGTTCTTC. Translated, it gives CASSVFPGLSSNEQFF.

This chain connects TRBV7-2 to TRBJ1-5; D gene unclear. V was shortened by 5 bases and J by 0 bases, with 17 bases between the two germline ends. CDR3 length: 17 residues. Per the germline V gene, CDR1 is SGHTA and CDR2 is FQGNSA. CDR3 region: CASSRGGSPPSNQPQHF. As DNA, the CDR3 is TGTGCCAGCAGCCGCGGAGGCAGTCCTCCTAGCAATCAGCCCCAGCATTTT.

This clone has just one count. As DNA, the CDR3 is TGTGCCACCACCCCGGGTACCTTCAATCAGCCCCAGCATTTT. Protein product: CATTPGTFNQPQHF. V is TRBV15 and J is TRBJ1-5; D unclear. Germline V gene data show CDR1 as LNHNV and CDR2 as YYDKDF (reference sequence). CDR3 length equals 14 residues. The V end lost 7 bases, the J end lost 3 bases, and 13 bases lay between the germline ends.

CDR3 DNA: TGTGCCAGCAGCTTCACAGGGGCTGGGGCCAACGTCCTGACTTTC. Translation gives CASSFTGAGANVLTF. This chain uses TRBV5-4 with TRBJ2-6; 7 bases agree with TRBD1. V gave up 2 bases and J gave up 2 bases; unmatched junction bases: 1. This CDR3 has 15 residues. CDR1 and CDR2 (germline): SGHNT, YYREEE (reference sequence).

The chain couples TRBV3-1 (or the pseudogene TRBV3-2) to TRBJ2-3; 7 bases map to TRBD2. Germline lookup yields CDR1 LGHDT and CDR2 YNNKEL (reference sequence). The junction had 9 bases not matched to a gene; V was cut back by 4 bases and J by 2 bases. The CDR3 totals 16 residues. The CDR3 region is CASSLWDYRLTDTQYF. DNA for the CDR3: TGTGCCAGCAGCCTTTGGGACTACCGGCTCACAGATACGCAGTATTTT.

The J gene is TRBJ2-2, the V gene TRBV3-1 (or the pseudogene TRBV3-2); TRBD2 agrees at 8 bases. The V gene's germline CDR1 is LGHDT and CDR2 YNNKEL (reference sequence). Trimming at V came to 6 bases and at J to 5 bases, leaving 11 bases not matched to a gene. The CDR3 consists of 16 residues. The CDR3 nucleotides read TGTGCCAGCAGTCCAATCTCTCCTAGCGGGACCGGGGAGCTGTTTTTT. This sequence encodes CASSPISPSGTGELFF.

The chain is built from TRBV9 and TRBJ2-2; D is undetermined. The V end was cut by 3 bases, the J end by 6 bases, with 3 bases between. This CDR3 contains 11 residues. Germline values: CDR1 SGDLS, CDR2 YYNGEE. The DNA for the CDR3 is TGTGCCAGCAGCGCGGCCGGGGAGCTGTTTTTT. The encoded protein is CASSAAGELFF.

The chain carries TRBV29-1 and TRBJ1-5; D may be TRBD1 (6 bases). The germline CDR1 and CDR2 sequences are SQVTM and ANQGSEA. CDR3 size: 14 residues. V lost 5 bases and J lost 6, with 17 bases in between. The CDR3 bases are TGCAGCGTTAAACAACAGGGTTTTGGTCAGCCCCAGCATTTT. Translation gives CSVKQQGFGQPQHF.

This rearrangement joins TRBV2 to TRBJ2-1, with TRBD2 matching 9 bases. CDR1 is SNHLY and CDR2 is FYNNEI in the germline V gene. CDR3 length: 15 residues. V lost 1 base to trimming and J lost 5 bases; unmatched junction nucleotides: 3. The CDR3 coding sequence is TGTGCCAGCAGTGAAGGGCTAGCGGGGAACAATGAGCAGTTCTTC. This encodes CASSEGLAGNNEQFF.

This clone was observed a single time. CDR3 in amino acids: CASRWGGEGTEAFF. In DNA form, the CDR3 reads TGTGCCAGTAGATGGGGGGGAGAGGGTACTGAAGCTTTCTTT. The chain uses TRBV19 and TRBJ1-1; TRBD1 might be the D (5 bases). CDR1 LNHDA and CDR2 SQIVND come from the germline V gene (reference sequence). Trimming stripped 6 bases from V and 5 bases from J, with 16 bases between. The CDR3 is made up of 14 amino acids.

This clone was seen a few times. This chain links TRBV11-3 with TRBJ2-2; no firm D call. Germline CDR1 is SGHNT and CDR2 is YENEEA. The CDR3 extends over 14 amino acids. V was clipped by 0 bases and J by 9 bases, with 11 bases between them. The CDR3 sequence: CASSLDYGSRELFF. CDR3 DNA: TGTGCCAGCAGCTTAGATTACGGTTCGAGGGAGCTGTTTTTT.

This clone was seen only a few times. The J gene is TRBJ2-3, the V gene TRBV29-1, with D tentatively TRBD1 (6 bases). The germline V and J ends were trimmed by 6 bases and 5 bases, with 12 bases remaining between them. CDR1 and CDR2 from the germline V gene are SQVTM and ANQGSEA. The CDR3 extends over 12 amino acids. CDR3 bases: TGCAGCGTCTTCCAGGGGCGAGATACGCAGTATTTT. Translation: CSVFQGRDTQYF.

CDR3 DNA: TGTGCCAGCAGCGTTACGGGAGATACGCAGTATTTT. This codes for CASSVTGDTQYF. The gene calls are TRBV9 and TRBJ2-3; D ambiguous. Germline V gives CDR1 SGDLS, CDR2 YYNGEE. The CDR3 contains 12 residues. The V end was cut by 2 bases, the J end by 5 bases, with 6 bases between.

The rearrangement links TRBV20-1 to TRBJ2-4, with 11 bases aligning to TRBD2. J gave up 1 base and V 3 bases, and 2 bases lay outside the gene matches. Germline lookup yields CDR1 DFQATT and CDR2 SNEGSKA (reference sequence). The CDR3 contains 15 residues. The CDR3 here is CSASVAGGAKNIQYF. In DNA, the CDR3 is TGCAGTGCTAGTGTAGCGGGAGGGGCCAAAAACATTCAGTACTTC.

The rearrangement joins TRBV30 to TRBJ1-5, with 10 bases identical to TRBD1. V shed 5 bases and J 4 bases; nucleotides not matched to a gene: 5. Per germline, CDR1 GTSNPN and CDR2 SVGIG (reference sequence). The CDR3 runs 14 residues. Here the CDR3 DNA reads TGTGCCTGGTCACCGGGACAGGGGAATCAGCCCCAGCATTTT. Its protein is CAWSPGQGNQPQHF.